One and the same sample provided the 6 T cell receptor beta chains below, sequenced in a study of blood T cell repertoires in COVID-19. Using immunoSEQ multiplex PCR, the repertoire was profiled, and TCRdb retains in-frame clones only, with some absent. The sample has about 170,000 clones, about four fifths seen once. Sequences were obtained from peripheral blood. The receptor set was obtained from a woman in her sixties or seventies who had recovered from COVID-19.

The rearrangement joins TRBV27 to TRBJ2-7; 8 bases map to TRBD1. This CDR3 contains 15 residues. Germline CDR1 and CDR2: MNHEY and SMNVEV (reference sequence). The V segment lost 6 bases and the J segment 3 bases; nucleotides outside the gene matches: 10. The CDR3 region has the DNA TGTGCCAGCAGCCCCAGGGGGCAGGGCCGCTACGAGCAGTACTTC. This translates into CASSPRGQGRYEQYF.

The chain uses TRBV5-6 and TRBJ1-1; D is ambiguous. CDR1 and CDR2 (germline): SGHDT, YYEEEE. Trimming shortened V by 3 bases and J by 3 bases, and 3 bases separated the two germline ends. The CDR3 length is 11 residues. The CDR3 loop is CASSSDTEAFF. The DNA of the CDR3 is TGTGCCAGCAGCTCGGACACTGAAGCTTTCTTT.

The V call is TRBV7-9, the J call TRBJ2-7; D might be TRBD1 (5 bases). From germline, CDR1 is SEHNR and CDR2 FQNEAQ (reference sequence). The CDR3 has 14 residues. V was clipped by 5 bases and J by 0 bases, with 11 bases between them. CDR3 in amino acids: CASSKTGGSYEQYF. Here the CDR3 DNA reads TGTGCCAGCAGCAAAACAGGTGGCTCCTACGAGCAGTACTTC. Combining the CDR3 with reference TRBV7-9 and TRBJ2-7 gives the whole variable domain DTGVSQNPRHKITKRGQNVTFRCDPISEHNRLYWYRQTLGQGPEFLTYFQNEAQLEKSRLLSDRFSAERPKGSFSTLEIQRTEQGDSAMYLCASSKTGGSYEQYFGPGTRLTVT.

This sequence joins TRBV7-9 and TRBJ1-5; D remains unclear. The CDR3 has 12 amino acids. V dropped 10 bases and J dropped 2 bases, with 9 bases sitting between them. Germline-derived CDR1 and CDR2 are SEHNR and FQNEAQ (reference sequence). CDR3 DNA: TGTGCCACCAGTAGAGGCAATCAGCCCCAGCATTTT. Translated, it gives CATSRGNQPQHF.

The V gene is TRBV5-4, the J gene TRBJ2-2; 8 bases line up with TRBD1. The V gene's germline CDR1 is SGHNT and CDR2 YYREEE (reference sequence). Losses at the gene ends were 4 bases for V and 1 base for J; bases not matched to a gene: 9. This CDR3 contains 17 residues. CDR3 sequence: CASSISPGTGNTGELFF. The CDR3 DNA sequence: TGTGCCAGCAGCATAAGCCCCGGGACAGGGAACACCGGGGAGCTGTTTTTT.

The rearrangement links TRBV18 to TRBJ2-1; possibly TRBD2 for D (5 bases). From germline, CDR1 is KGHSH and CDR2 LQKENI. The CDR3 sequence is 16 residues long. The V end lost 0 bases, the J end lost 6 bases, and 15 bases lay between the germline ends. The DNA of the CDR3 is TGTGCCAGCTCACCACCGGGGAGTAGAAGACTCAATGAGCAGTTCTTC. Translating gives CASSPPGSRRLNEQFF.